The rows below give T cell receptor beta chains drawn from one sample of a study of T cell repertoires in cytomegalovirus infection. One entry per CDR3 protein results from TCRdb running MiXCR on the reads. The top ten hold approximately 4.5% of the sample, which has around 320,000 distinct CDR3 sequences, 9% to 9.5% seen once. What was sequenced was PBMCs. The receptors come from a human donor in good health (CMV status not recorded). Some clones in this sample may be carry-over from other donors' samples. CDR3s include the opening cysteine and the closing phenylalanine or tryptophan. The D gene is left open where the match is weak. Some rows mark clone size as missing; the rest say once, few, many or name a class of expanded clone.

v_call	j_call	d_call	clone_size	cdr3_nt	cdr3_aa
TRBV28	TRBJ2-3	-	-	TGTGCCAGCAGTTCCCCAGGAGACACAGATACGCAGTATTTT	CASSSPGDTDTQYF
TRBV6-6	TRBJ1-1	-	few	TGTGCCAGCAGGAACTCGGGATTAACCAACACTGAAGCTTTCTTT	CASRNSGLTNTEAFF
TRBV12-3/TRBV12-4	TRBJ2-2	-	many	TGTGCCAGCAGTTTATCACAATACACCGGGGAGCTGTTTTTT	CASSLSQYTGELFF
TRBV12-3/TRBV12-4	TRBJ2-3	-	few	TGTGCCAGCAGTTCCCAGGGGTTCACAGATACGCAGTATTTT	CASSSQGFTDTQYF
TRBV18	TRBJ2-2	-	few	TGTGCCAGCTCACCCCTCGGGGCCGGTTCTAACACCGGGGAGCTGTTTTTT	CASSPLGAGSNTGELFF
TRBV28	TRBJ2-1	TRBD2	-	TGTGCCAGCCGTAAAGAGGGACTAACCTACAATGAGCAGTTCTTC	CASRKEGLTYNEQFF
TRBV7-2	TRBJ2-5	-	-	TGTGCCAGCAGCTCCGAGGGGATGGGTAACCAGTACTTC	CASSSEGMGNQYF
TRBV4-1	TRBJ2-7	-	many	TGCGCCAGCAGCCACCTCCGGGACCCAGCTTACGAGCAGTACTTC	CASSHLRDPAYEQYF
TRBV7-9	TRBJ1-4	TRBD1	many	TGTGCCAGCAGCTTAGCGCGATCGACAGGGAAGGAAAAACTGTTTTTT	CASSLARSTGKEKLFF
TRBV7-2	TRBJ2-6	TRBD2	few	TGTGCCAGCAGCTTAGTTCGGGGGGGCCCTGGGGCCAACGTCCTGACTTTC	CASSLVRGGPGANVLTF
TRBV7-2	TRBJ2-3	TRBD2	many	TGTGCCAGCAGCTTGACTAGCGGGGCTAGCACAGATACGCAGTATTTT	CASSLTSGASTDTQYF
TRBV6-2/TRBV6-3	TRBJ2-1	-	few	TGTGCCAGCAGCCACCGGGGGATACCCTTAGATGAGCAGTTCTTC	CASSHRGIPLDEQFF
TRBV14	TRBJ2-1	TRBD1	few	TGTGCCAGCAGCCAACGACCGGGACAGGGTTTCAATGAGCAGTTCTTC	CASSQRPGQGFNEQFF
TRBV7-2	TRBJ1-2	-	many	TGTGCCAGCAGTCAGGGCCAGGGGTATGGCTACACCTTC	CASSQGQGYGYTF
TRBV7-2	TRBJ1-4	TRBD1	many	TGTGCCAGCAGCCACCAGGGGGAGAAAGAAAAACTGTTTTTT	CASSHQGEKEKLFF
TRBV15	TRBJ2-1	TRBD2	-	TGTGCCACCAGCTTCGGGGGGGGGTCCGATGAGCAGTTCTTC	CATSFGGGSDEQFF
TRBV20-1	TRBJ1-5	-	-	TGCAGTGCTAGACCCCAGGACGGCGATCAGCCCCAGCATTTT	CSARPQDGDQPQHF
TRBV7-2	TRBJ2-2	-	few	TGTGCAGATGGGGGTCCGAACACCGGGGAGCTGTTTTTT	CADGGPNTGELFF
TRBV7-2	TRBJ1-1	-	many	TGTGCCAGCAGCTTAAACGGGGGTACGAACACTGAAGCTTTCTTT	CASSLNGGTNTEAFF
TRBV28	TRBJ1-1	-	few	TGTGCCAGCAGTTCACCTCCGCGGAACACTGAAGCTTTCTTT	CASSSPPRNTEAFF
TRBV7-2	TRBJ1-2	-	many	TGTGCCAGCAGCCCACGATCGTCCCTTAATGGCTACACCTTC	CASSPRSSLNGYTF
TRBV19	TRBJ1-1	-	-	TGTGCCAGTAGCACATCGAGACTACGCTTGAGAGAAGCTTTCTTT	CASSTSRLRLREAFF
TRBV7-9	TRBJ2-3	TRBD2	many	TGTGCCAGCAGCGACGGGACTAGCGCTAACACAGATACGCAGTATTTT	CASSDGTSANTDTQYF
TRBV7-2	TRBJ2-7	TRBD1	many	TGTGCCAGCAGCTTTAGGCTTCTCCAGGGGGCGAAAGCCTACGAGCAGTACTTC	CASSFRLLQGAKAYEQYF
TRBV7-2	TRBJ2-3	TRBD2	many	TGTGCCAGCAGCTACAGCGGGGTCCCAGATACGCAGTATTTT	CASSYSGVPDTQYF
TRBV7-2	TRBJ1-2	TRBD1	-	TGTGCCAGCAGCTCCCGCGGTGACAGGGGGGGGTATGGCTACACCTTC	CASSSRGDRGGYGYTF
TRBV28	TRBJ2-5	TRBD2	-	TGTGCCAGCCGTTCGGGAGGGCCGAGGTGGGAGACCCAGTACTTC	CASRSGGPRWETQYF
TRBV28	TRBJ1-4	TRBD1	-	TGTGCCAGTTCGACAGGGGACCGGCGGGAAAAACTGTTTTTT	CASSTGDRREKLFF
TRBV28	TRBJ2-1	TRBD2	-	TGTGCCAGCAGCCCCGGGAGGGAGGATGAGCAGTTCTTC	CASSPGREDEQFF
TRBV7-2	TRBJ2-1	-	many	TGTGCCAGCAGCCCGGCGGGATTCTGGGGGGGCCTAGAAAATGAGCAGTTCTTC	CASSPAGFWGGLENEQFF
TRBV28	TRBJ1-6	TRBD1	many	TGTGCCAGCAGTCTCCGGGACAGGGTATCACCCCTCCACTTT	CASSLRDRVSPLHF
TRBV6-5	TRBJ1-1	-	-	TGTGCCAGCAGGAGGGGTGGTACTGAAGCTTTCTTT	CASRRGGTEAFF
TRBV6-1	TRBJ2-7	TRBD2	few	TGTGCCAGCAGACTAAAAGCGGGATCTTACGAGCAGTACTTC	CASRLKAGSYEQYF
TRBV11-2	TRBJ1-2	-	once	TGTGCCAGCAGCTCGCTCACAGGGAAGACTCCTTATGGCTACACCTTC	CASSSLTGKTPYGYTF
TRBV15	TRBJ2-5	TRBD1	few	TGTGCCACCAGCAGGGACAGGGGGCTGATGGAGACCCAGTACTTC	CATSRDRGLMETQYF
TRBV29-1	TRBJ2-7	-	many	TGCAGCGTTGAAGGTGGGCCGACCTACGAGCAGTACTTC	CSVEGGPTYEQYF
TRBV7-2	TRBJ2-5	-	many	TGTGCCAGCAGCCGCCGGACCGGAGGGGAGACCCAGTACTTC	CASSRRTGGETQYF
TRBV7-8	TRBJ1-6	TRBD1	many	TGTGCCAGCAGCCCGCGCGGTTCAGGGGGCTTTTATAATTCACCCCTCCACTTT	CASSPRGSGGFYNSPLHF
TRBV20-1	TRBJ1-1	-	few	TGCAGTGCTAGAGGGGGAGTCACTGAAGCTTTCTTT	CSARGGVTEAFF
TRBV7-2	TRBJ1-2	-	many	TGTGCCAGCACGCCGCAGGGCGGGGCTGGCTACACCTTC	CASTPQGGAGYTF
TRBV27	TRBJ1-5	-	many	TGTGCCAGCAGTCTCGGTGGGGGGCTGGTAGGGGATCAGCCCCAGCATTTT	CASSLGGGLVGDQPQHF
TRBV5-4	TRBJ1-1	-	many	TGTGCCAGCACCCCGGAGCCAGGGGTGAACACTGAAGCTTTCTTT	CASTPEPGVNTEAFF
TRBV4-1	TRBJ1-4	TRBD1	-	TGCGCCAGCAGCCAACCGCCGGGACAGGAGGTAGTTGAAAAACTGTTTTTT	CASSQPPGQEVVEKLFF
TRBV28	TRBJ1-6	TRBD1	many	TGTGCCAGCAGAGACAGGGGGTCTTATAATTCACCCCTCCACTTT	CASRDRGSYNSPLHF
TRBV19	TRBJ2-5	TRBD1	few	TGTGCCAGCCAACAGGGGAACCAAGAGACCCAGTACTTC	CASQQGNQETQYF
TRBV6-2/TRBV6-3	TRBJ2-2	-	few	TGTGCCACCCTAGACACCGGGGAGCTGTTTTTT	CATLDTGELFF
TRBV4-3	TRBJ2-5	TRBD2	few	TGCGCCAGCAGCCAAGGACTAGCTGTTTCGTACCAAGAGACCCAGTACTTC	CASSQGLAVSYQETQYF
TRBV6-6	TRBJ1-4	-	few	TGTGCCAGCAGTTTAAGAGGACTTAATGAAAAACTGTTTTTT	CASSLRGLNEKLFF